This TCR beta chain is from a study of T cell repertoires in cytomegalovirus infection. On the study more broadly: Public TCR beta signatures were indicative of both CMV infection and a matching HLA type.

TCRdb reprocessed the reads with MiXCR, giving one entry per CDR3 protein. The sample yields 150,000 to 200,000 distinct CDR3 sequences, about 20% seen once. Notes on this clonotype: Its antigen is still unknown.

Germline CDR1 and CDR2: SEHNR and FQNEAQ (reference sequence). CDR3 length: 18 amino acids. The ends lost 4 bases at V and 2 bases at J; junction bases unmatched: 9. General study points: HLA-C-restricted TCR beta clonotypes specific for CMV led the ex vivo response.

The sequence was obtained from a human donor in good health (CMV status not recorded). Some clones in this sample may be carry-over from other donors' samples. The material was CD8+ T cells from cultured PBMCs, obtained from culture after CMV antigen stimulation. J is TRBJ2-6 and V is TRBV7-9, with 9 bases fitting TRBD2. The CDR3 coding sequence is TGTGCCAGCAGCTGGCCCCGCGGGGGGGGAACTGGGGCCAACGTCCTGACTTTC. It specifies CASSWPRGGGTGANVLTF.